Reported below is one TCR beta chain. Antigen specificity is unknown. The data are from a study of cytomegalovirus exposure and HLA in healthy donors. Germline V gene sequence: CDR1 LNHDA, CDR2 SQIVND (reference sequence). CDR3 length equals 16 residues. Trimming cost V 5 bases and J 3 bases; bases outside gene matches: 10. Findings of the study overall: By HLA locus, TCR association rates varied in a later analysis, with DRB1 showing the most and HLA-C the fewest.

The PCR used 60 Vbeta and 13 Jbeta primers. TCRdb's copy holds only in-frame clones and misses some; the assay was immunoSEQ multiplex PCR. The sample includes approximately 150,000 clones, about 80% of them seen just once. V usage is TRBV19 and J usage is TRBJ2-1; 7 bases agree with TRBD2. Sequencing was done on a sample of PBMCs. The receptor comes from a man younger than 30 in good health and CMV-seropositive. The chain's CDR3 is CASSGPRLAGYNEQFF. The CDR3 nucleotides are TGTGCCAGTAGTGGACCCCGACTAGCTGGCTACAATGAGCAGTTCTTC.